A single sample gave rise to the 26 T cell receptor beta chains below, sequenced in a study of T cell responses to AZD1222 COVID-19 vaccine (dated by TCRdb to about 2021). The sample's time point label, in plain terms: baseline before first vaccination. The receptor library was made with the immunoSEQ multiplex PCR assay. TCRdb holds this immuneACCESS table with in-frame rearrangements only. Some clones are missing; in checked studies, unresolved V genes explain under half, and the rest has no known cause. The sample contains 150,000 to 200,000 clones, around 88% of them found a single time. The top ten hold more than 7% of the sample. The specimen was peripheral blood, collected on day 0 of AZD1222 vaccination. The receptors shown here come from an adult in good health.

This sequence joins TRBV30 and TRBJ1-4; D remains ambiguous. In germline, CDR1 is GTSNPN, CDR2 SVGIG (reference sequence). The CDR3 loop spans 13 amino acids. The ends were cut back, 1 base at V and 8 bases at J, with 11 bases in the middle. This CDR3 reads CAWSETVIEKLFF. The CDR3 DNA sequence: TGTGCCTGGAGTGAGACTGTAATAGAAAAACTGTTTTTT. Complete variable domain (other parts from reference TRBV30 and TRBJ1-4): SQTIHQWPATLVQPVGSPLSLECTVEGTSNPNLYWYRQAAGRGLQLLFYSVGIGQISSEVPQNLSASRPQDRQFILSSKKLLLSDSGFYLCAWSETVIEKLFFGSGTQLSVL.

This chain connects TRBV2 to TRBJ2-7; D unclear. The CDR3 totals 12 residues. V was clipped by 2 bases and J by 7 bases, with 9 bases between them. Per germline, CDR1 SNHLY and CDR2 FYNNEI. CDR3 sequence: CASSETTREQYF. In DNA, the CDR3 is TGTGCCAGCAGTGAAACAACGAGGGAGCAGTACTTC.

The J gene is TRBJ1-1, the V gene TRBV2, with a weak D call TRBD1 (6 bases). Between the trimmed V and J ends, which lost 6 bases and 5 bases, there was a span of 13 bases. The germline gives CDR1 SNHLY, CDR2 FYNNEI. The CDR3 is made up of 13 amino acids. The CDR3 loop is CASSPFRGTEAFF. As DNA, the CDR3 is TGTGCCAGCAGCCCTTTCAGGGGTACTGAAGCTTTCTTT.

The chain is built from TRBV6-5 and TRBJ2-1; perhaps TRBD2 as D (6 bases). The germline V gene has CDR1 MNHEY and CDR2 SVGAGI. The CDR3 contains 13 residues. V lost 7 bases and J lost 6, with 13 bases in between. The chain's CDR3 is CASKSRGSNEQFF. CDR3 DNA: TGTGCCAGCAAATCCCGGGGGTCCAATGAGCAGTTCTTC.

This chain joins TRBV19 and TRBJ1-5; D gene uncertain. The CDR3 is 12 amino acids. With 5 bases removed from V and 6 bases from J, the gap between germline ends came to 8 bases. CDR1 and CDR2 from the germline V gene are LNHDA and SQIVND (reference sequence). CDR3: CASSLRFQPQHF. Written as DNA, the CDR3 is TGTGCCAGTAGTCTCAGGTTTCAGCCCCAGCATTTT. Supplemented by reference TRBV19 and TRBJ1-5, the full variable domain reads DGGITQSPKYLFRKEGQNVTLSCEQNLNHDAMYWYRQDPGQGLRLIYYSQIVNDFQKGDIAEGYSVSREKKESFPLTVTSAQKNPTAFYLCASSLRFQPQHFGDGTRLSIL.

The rearrangement joins TRBV6-5 to TRBJ1-2; D remains unclear. Trimming cost V 2 bases and J 4 bases, with 8 bases left between them. The CDR3 has 13 residues. Germline assignment: CDR1 MNHEY and CDR2 SVGAGI. CDR3: CASSYATSYGYTF. The CDR3 nucleotides read TGTGCCAGCAGTTACGCCACCAGCTATGGCTACACCTTC.

This clone was seen a single time. The CDR3 sequence: CASSLGGAHGDTQYF. CDR3 sequence (DNA): TGCGCCAGCAGCTTGGGGGGGGCGCATGGAGATACGCAGTATTTT. The chain employs TRBV5-1 and TRBJ2-3, with D perhaps matching TRBD1 or TRBD2 (6 bases each). The germline V and J ends were trimmed by 0 bases and 5 bases, with 13 bases remaining between them. The CDR3 is 15 amino acids. Germline V gives CDR1 SGHRS, CDR2 YFSETQ.

This chain connects TRBV19 to TRBJ1-1; tentative D call: TRBD1 (5 bases). Trimming removed 3 bases at V and 0 bases at J, with 11 bases between. The CDR3 is made up of 15 amino acids. From germline, CDR1 is LNHDA and CDR2 SQIVND (reference sequence). Written as DNA, the CDR3 is TGTGCCAGTAGTATGATTGACAGCTTGAACACTGAAGCTTTCTTT. This translates into CASSMIDSLNTEAFF.

V usage is TRBV12-3 or TRBV12-4 and J usage is TRBJ1-5; D unclear. The CDR3 runs 13 residues. V dropped 3 bases and J dropped 5 bases, with 8 bases sitting between them. In DNA, the CDR3 is TGTGCCAGCAGTTTGACCCCGCATCAGCCCCAGCATTTT. Its translation: CASSLTPHQPQHF.

This clone was counted only a few times. This rearrangement joins TRBV29-1 to TRBJ2-2; TRBD1 matches 9 bases. This CDR3 has 16 amino acids. Trimming cost V 6 bases and J 7 bases; bases outside gene matches: 15. CDR1 and CDR2 from the germline V gene are SQVTM and ANQGSEA. The CDR3 DNA follows: TGCAGCGTCCACCCAGGACAGGGGAAGGGTGGCGGGGAGCTGTTTTTT. It yields the protein CSVHPGQGKGGGELFF.

This chain links TRBV27 with TRBJ1-2; the D gene is possibly TRBD1 (6 bases). Per germline, CDR1 MNHEY and CDR2 SMNVEV (reference sequence). V dropped 3 bases and J dropped 4 bases, with 15 bases sitting between them. The CDR3 length is 15 residues. DNA of the CDR3: TGTGCCAGCAGTTTTCTTTCAGGGGTCGGCTATGGCTACACCTTC. Protein sequence: CASSFLSGVGYGYTF.

The rearrangement joins TRBV9 to TRBJ1-2; 11 bases match TRBD1. Germline V gene lookup returns CDR1 SGDLS and CDR2 YYNGEE. After removal of 0 bases from V and 5 bases from J, the junction contained 3 bases not matched to a gene. CDR3 length equals 15 residues. CDR3 sequence reads: CASSVARDRGYGYTF. For the CDR3, the DNA is TGTGCCAGCAGCGTAGCCCGGGACAGGGGGTATGGCTACACCTTC.

The CDR3 reads CASSTGTGYNSPLHF. The CDR3 DNA sequence: TGTGCCAGTAGTACCGGGACAGGCTATAATTCACCCCTCCACTTT. The chain combines TRBV19 with TRBJ1-6; TRBD1 matches 8 bases. With V trimmed by 4 bases and J by 3 bases, 2 bases remained unmatched. Germline loops: CDR1 LNHDA, CDR2 SQIVND (reference sequence). This CDR3 contains 15 residues.

Note on this clone: Other DNA sequences in this sample translate to the same CDR3. The genes are TRBV9 and TRBJ1-5, with D possibly TRBD1 on 5 matching bases. V was cut by 3 bases and J by 2 bases, with 12 bases left in between. Germline CDR1 and CDR2: SGDLS and YYNGEE. This CDR3 is built from 15 residues. This chain's CDR3 is CASSEGTGGNQPQHF. DNA for the CDR3: TGTGCCAGCAGCGAAGGGACGGGCGGCAATCAGCCCCAGCATTTT.

The CDR3 DNA sequence: TGTGCCATCAGTGAGACGTGGGGAAAGGGGGCCTACAATGAGCAGTTCTTC. Its protein product is CAISETWGKGAYNEQFF. The rearrangement links TRBV10-3 to TRBJ2-1; weak D call: TRBD1 (6 bases). The germline V gene has CDR1 ENHRY and CDR2 SYGVKD. V was clipped by 2 bases and J by 2 bases, with 16 bases between them. The CDR3 runs 17 residues.

The CDR3 spells CASSSYRDRVLKDEKLFF. The CDR3 coding sequence is TGTGCCAGCAGTAGCTACCGGGACAGGGTCTTAAAGGATGAAAAACTGTTTTTT. The chain combines TRBV2 with TRBJ1-4, with 9 bases matching TRBD1. Germline V gene data show CDR1 as SNHLY and CDR2 as FYNNEI. The CDR3 sequence is 18 residues long. Trimming removed 5 bases from V and 6 bases from J; junction bases left unmatched: 16. Full variable domain (remainder filled in from reference TRBV2 and TRBJ1-4): EPEVTQTPSHQVTQMGQEVILRCVPISNHLYFYWYRQILGQKVEFLVSFYNNEISEKSEIFDDQFSVERPDGSNFTLKIRSTKLEDSAMYFCASSSYRDRVLKDEKLFFGSGTQLSVL.

V and J are TRBV7-9 and TRBJ2-7, with TRBD1 matching 9 bases. There are 16 residues in the CDR3. Unmatched junction bases numbered 10, after V lost 2 bases and J lost 5 bases. Germline V CDR1 and CDR2: SEHNR, FQNEAQ (reference sequence). The CDR3 loop reads CASSLLPGQGSHEQYF. CDR3 nucleotides: TGTGCCAGCAGCTTATTACCGGGACAGGGTAGCCACGAGCAGTACTTC. The full variable domain, with the rest looked up from reference TRBV7-9 and TRBJ2-7, is DTGVSQNPRHKITKRGQNVTFRCDPISEHNRLYWYRQTLGQGPEFLTYFQNEAQLEKSRLLSDRFSAERPKGSFSTLEIQRTEQGDSAMYLCASSLLPGQGSHEQYFGPGTRLTVT.

The CDR3 loop is CAIRPLGGGYNEQFF. Here the CDR3 DNA reads TGTGCCATCAGACCCCTCGGGGGGGGTTATAATGAGCAGTTCTTC. The genes are TRBV10-3 and TRBJ2-1; 8 bases match TRBD2. The CDR3 has 15 amino acids. J gave up 7 bases and V 6 bases, and 11 bases lay outside the gene matches. In germline, CDR1 is ENHRY, CDR2 SYGVKD.

Points on this clone: The identical CDR3 is also encoded by other nucleotide sequences in the sample. The V and J genes are TRBV5-1 and TRBJ1-1, with no clear D. The CDR3 consists of 14 residues. Germline CDR1 and CDR2: SGHRS and YFSETQ. V was clipped by 0 bases and J by 5 bases, with 11 bases between them. The CDR3 DNA reads as TGCGCCAGCAGCTTGGCTGGAGGAGGGACTGAAGCTTTCTTT. Encoded protein: CASSLAGGGTEAFF.

This chain uses TRBV5-5 with TRBJ2-7, with D tentatively TRBD1 (6 bases). There are 15 residues in the CDR3. Between the trimmed V and J ends, which lost 4 bases and 6 bases, there was a span of 20 bases. Germline CDR1 and CDR2: SGHKS and YYEKEE (reference sequence). In nucleotides, the CDR3 is TGTGCCAGCAGCCCTCACGTGAGCCAGGGGCTCGAGCAGTACTTC. This codes for CASSPHVSQGLEQYF.

This clone was observed a single time. The rearrangement uses TRBV11-3 and TRBJ1-2; D is uncertain. The V end lost 5 bases, the J end lost 6 bases, and 10 bases lay between the germline ends. Germline V gives CDR1 SGHNT, CDR2 YENEEA. This CDR3 is 12 amino acids long. CDR3 coding DNA: TGTGCCAGCAGCCTAAGCGGGGATGGCTACACCTTC. It specifies CASSLSGDGYTF.

The count of this clone is one. The J gene is TRBJ1-2, the V gene TRBV19, with D unresolved. Germline CDR1 reads LNHDA; CDR2 reads SQIVND (reference sequence). The ends were cut back, 1 base at V and 4 bases at J, with 10 bases in the middle. This CDR3 region has 14 residues. For the CDR3, the DNA is TGTGCCAGTAGTATAGTTTGGGGATCCTATGGCTACACCTTC. It translates to CASSIVWGSYGYTF.

The chain recombines TRBV18 with TRBJ1-1; a weak D match, TRBD1 (6 bases). V was trimmed by 2 bases and J by 0 bases, leaving 7 bases between them. CDR1 and CDR2 from the germline V gene are KGHSH and LQKENI. The CDR3 loop spans 14 amino acids. CDR3: CASSPGTLNTEAFF. The DNA of the CDR3 is TGTGCCAGCTCACCAGGGACATTGAACACTGAAGCTTTCTTT.

This clone has just one count. The rearrangement links TRBV19 to TRBJ1-2, with D hard to call. Per germline, CDR1 LNHDA and CDR2 SQIVND (reference sequence). The CDR3 is 12 residues long. Trimming stripped 4 bases from V and 5 bases from J, with 8 bases between. The CDR3 DNA sequence: TGTGCCAGTAGTACGCCGGTGTATGGCTACACCTTC. Translation: CASSTPVYGYTF.

On this clone itself: This CDR3 fails to terminate in the conserved phenylalanine or tryptophan, so it likely reflects a read error. It is unclear where the CDR3 begins or ends on the DNA, so no DNA is shown, and the CDR3 is as TCRdb lists it. The chain joins TRBV3-1 (or the pseudogene TRBV3-2) to TRBJ2-7; the table assigns TRBD1, which was not confirmed against the DNA. Germline V gives CDR1 LGHDT, CDR2 YNNKEL (reference sequence). The CDR3 length equals 11 residues, ends included. CDR3 in amino acids: CASSQHRDTVM.

The chain has TRBV7-9 and TRBJ2-3; maybe TRBD1 (6 bases). CDR1 SEHNR and CDR2 FQNEAQ come from the germline V gene (reference sequence). The V end lost 0 bases, the J end lost 10 bases, and 11 bases lay between the germline ends. The CDR3 covers 13 residues. The CDR3 DNA reads as TGTGCCAGCAGCTTAGCGGACTCAGGGGCGCAGTATTTT. Its protein is CASSLADSGAQYF.